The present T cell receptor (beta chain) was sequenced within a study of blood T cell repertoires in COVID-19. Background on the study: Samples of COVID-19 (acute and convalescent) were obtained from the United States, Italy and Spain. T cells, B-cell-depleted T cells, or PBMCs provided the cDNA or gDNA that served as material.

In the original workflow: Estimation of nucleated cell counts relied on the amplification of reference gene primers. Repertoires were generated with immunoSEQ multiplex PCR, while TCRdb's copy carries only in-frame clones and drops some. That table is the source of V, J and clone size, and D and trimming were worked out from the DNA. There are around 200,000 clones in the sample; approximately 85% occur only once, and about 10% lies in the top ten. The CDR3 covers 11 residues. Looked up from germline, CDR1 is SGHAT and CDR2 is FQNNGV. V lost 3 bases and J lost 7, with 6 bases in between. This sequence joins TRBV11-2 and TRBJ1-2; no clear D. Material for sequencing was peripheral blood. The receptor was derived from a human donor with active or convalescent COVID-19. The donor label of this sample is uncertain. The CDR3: CASSLEGGYTF. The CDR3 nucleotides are TGTGCCAGCAGCTTGGAGGGTGGCTACACCTTC.